A single sample is the source of the 5 T cell receptor beta chains below, sequenced in a study of blood T cell repertoires in COVID-19. Produced via immunoSEQ multiplex PCR; TCRdb's table is partial and in-frame only. The data show more than 200,000 clones, nearly 90% seen once. Material for sequencing was peripheral blood. These receptors originate from a man younger than 35 with active or convalescent COVID-19.

This clone was detected only once. V is TRBV4-3 and J is TRBJ1-2; 8 nucleotides line up with TRBD1. The CDR3 totals 15 residues. V shed 4 bases and J 2 bases; nucleotides not matched to a gene: 6. Germline V CDR1 and CDR2: LGHNA, YSLEER. The chain's CDR3 is CASSRDRGRNYGYTF. In nucleotides, the CDR3 is TGCGCCAGCAGCCGAGACAGGGGTAGGAACTATGGCTACACCTTC.

The V gene is TRBV20-1, the J gene TRBJ2-7; D is unclear. The length of the CDR3 is 14 residues. V gave up 3 bases and J gave up 0 bases, with 12 bases separating them. The V gene's germline CDR1 is DFQATT and CDR2 SNEGSKA (reference sequence). The DNA for the CDR3 is TGCAGTGCTAGTGACCTCCTAAGCTCCTACGAGCAGTACTTC. It is translated as CSASDLLSSYEQYF.

CDR3 nucleotides: TGTGCCAGCAGCTTCTGGACTAGCGGATACGAGCAGTACTTC. It is translated as CASSFWTSGYEQYF. The chain uses TRBV13 and TRBJ2-7, with 10 positions matching TRBD2. Germline V CDR1 and CDR2: PRHDT, FYEKMQ (reference sequence). The CDR3 loop spans 14 amino acids. Germline trimming cut 3 bases from V and 4 bases from J; bases unmatched to any gene: 3.

This chain uses TRBV19 with TRBJ1-2; the match to TRBD1 covers 7 bases. V shed 7 bases, J shed 3 bases, and the junction held 8 bases outside the gene matches. Germline V gives CDR1 LNHDA, CDR2 SQIVND (reference sequence). The CDR3 extends over 14 amino acids. DNA of the CDR3: TGTGCCAGTACTGTGACAGGGACCGACTATGGCTACACCTTC. Translation gives CASTVTGTDYGYTF. The whole variable domain, filled in from reference TRBV19 and TRBJ1-2, reads DGGITQSPKYLFRKEGQNVTLSCEQNLNHDAMYWYRQDPGQGLRLIYYSQIVNDFQKGDIAEGYSVSREKKESFPLTVTSAQKNPTAFYLCASTVTGTDYGYTFGSGTRLTVV.

CDR3 nucleotides: TGTGCCAGCAGCTTAGTATTAGCGGGAGGATCCTACGAGCAGTACTTC. Translating it yields CASSLVLAGGSYEQYF. The rearrangement links TRBV11-2 to TRBJ2-7; 10 nucleotides line up with TRBD2. The CDR3 runs 16 residues. CDR1 is SGHAT, CDR2 FQNNGV, per germline. V trimming: 1 base; J trimming: 1 base; junction bases outside the gene matches: 4. The entire variable domain, with the rest obtained from reference TRBV11-2 and TRBJ2-7, is as follows: EAGVAQSPRYKIIEKRQSVAFWCNPISGHATLYWYQQILGQGPKLLIQFQNNGVVDDSQLPKDRFSAERLKGVDSTLKIQPAKLEDSAVYLCASSLVLAGGSYEQYFGPGTRLTVT.